The rows below give T cell receptor beta chains drawn from one sample of a study of beta chain features in type 1 diabetes. Measured with immunoSEQ multiplex PCR; TCRdb has only the in-frame clones, and not every one. The sample yields about 360,000 clones, roughly 12% seen once. Sequencing was done on a sample of naive CD4+ T cells from blood. The source of these receptors is a woman younger than 35 with type 1 diabetes. Each CDR3 is given without its conserved first and last residue. The order of the fields is V gene, clone size, J gene, CDR3 protein. The size of a clone is reported for some rows only, either as once, few or many, or as a class for expanded clones.

TRBV28	few	TRBJ1-2	AISSDDGYT
TRBV5-5	few	TRBJ2-1	ASSFQRHNEQF
TRBV4-3	few	TRBJ1-4	ASSQNTGSLVEKLF
TRBV27	NA	TRBJ1-2	ASSLEGNYGYT
TRBV30	NA	TRBJ1-2	AWSVFGTAREVNYGYT
TRBV5-1	NA	TRBJ2-1	ASSPSRSSYNEQF
TRBV5-4	NA	TRBJ2-3	ASSLGPTGTDTQY
TRBV9	few	TRBJ1-3	ASSATGPSGNTIY
TRBV7-2	few	TRBJ2-1	ASSPRGGGYNEQF
TRBV11-2	NA	TRBJ2-4	ASSLVGQGVENIQY
TRBV4-2	NA	TRBJ2-1	ASSQGTSGRAGNEQF
TRBV20-1	NA	TRBJ2-7	SARQGNEQY
TRBV7-3	NA	TRBJ1-1	ASSTQGNTEAF
TRBV5-1	few	TRBJ2-7	ASSPDRGSYEQY
TRBV27	NA	TRBJ2-2	ASAEDRAGTGELF
TRBV29-1	few	TRBJ2-7	SVWGLARSYEQY
TRBV30	NA	TRBJ2-1	AWSHSGVYNEQF
TRBV29-1	few	TRBJ2-1	SVVTSAKYNEQF
TRBV7-2	NA	TRBJ1-1	ASSARQGAIEAF
TRBV7-2	few	TRBJ2-3	ASSNYGGQDTQY
TRBV19	NA	TRBJ1-1	ASSFGPRGTEAF